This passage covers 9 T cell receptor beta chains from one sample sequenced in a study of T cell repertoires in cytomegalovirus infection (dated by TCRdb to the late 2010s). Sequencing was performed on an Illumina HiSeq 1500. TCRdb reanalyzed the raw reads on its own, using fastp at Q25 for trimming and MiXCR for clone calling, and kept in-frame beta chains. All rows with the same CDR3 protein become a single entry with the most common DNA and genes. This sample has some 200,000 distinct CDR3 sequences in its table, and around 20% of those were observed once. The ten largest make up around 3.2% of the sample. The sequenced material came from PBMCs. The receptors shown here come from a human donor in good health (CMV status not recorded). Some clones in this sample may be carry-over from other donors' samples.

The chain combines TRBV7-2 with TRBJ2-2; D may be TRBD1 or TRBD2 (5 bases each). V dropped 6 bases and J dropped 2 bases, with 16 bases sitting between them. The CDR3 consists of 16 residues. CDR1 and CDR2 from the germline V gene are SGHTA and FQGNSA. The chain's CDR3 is CASSYTGTFNTGELFF. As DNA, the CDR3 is TGTGCCAGCAGTTATACCGGGACCTTTAACACCGGGGAGCTGTTTTTT.

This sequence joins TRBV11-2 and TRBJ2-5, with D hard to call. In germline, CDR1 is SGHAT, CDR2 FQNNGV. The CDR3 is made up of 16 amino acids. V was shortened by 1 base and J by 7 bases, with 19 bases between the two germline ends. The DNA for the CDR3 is TGTGCCAGCAGCTTAGGTTCATTGGGTTCCGCGGTGACCCAGTACTTC. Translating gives CASSLGSLGSAVTQYF.

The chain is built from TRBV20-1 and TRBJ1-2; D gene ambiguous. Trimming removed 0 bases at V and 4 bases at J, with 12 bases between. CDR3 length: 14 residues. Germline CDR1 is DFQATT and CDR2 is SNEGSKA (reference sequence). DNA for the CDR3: TGCAGTGCTAGAGATCTAGAAGATATCTATGGCTACACCTTC. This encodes CSARDLEDIYGYTF.

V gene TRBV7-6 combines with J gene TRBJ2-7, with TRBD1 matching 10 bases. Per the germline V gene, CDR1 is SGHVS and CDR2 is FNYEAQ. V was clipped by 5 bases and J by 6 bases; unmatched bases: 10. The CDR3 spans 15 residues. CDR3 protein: CASSPLVGTGVEQYF. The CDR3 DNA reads TGTGCCAGCAGCCCCCTCGTTGGGACAGGGGTCGAGCAGTACTTC.

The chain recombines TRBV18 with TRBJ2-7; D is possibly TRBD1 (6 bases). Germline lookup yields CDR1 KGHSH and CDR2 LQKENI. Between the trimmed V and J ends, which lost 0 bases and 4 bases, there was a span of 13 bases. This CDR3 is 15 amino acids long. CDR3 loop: CASSPPRQESYEQYF. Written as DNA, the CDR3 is TGTGCCAGCTCACCACCGCGACAGGAGTCATACGAGCAGTACTTC. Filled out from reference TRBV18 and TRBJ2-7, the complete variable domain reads NAGVMQNPRHLVRRRGQEARLRCSPMKGHSHVYWYRQLPEEGLKFMVYLQKENIIDESGMPKERFSAEFPKEGPSILRIQQVVRGDSAAYFCASSPPRQESYEQYFGPGTRLTVT.

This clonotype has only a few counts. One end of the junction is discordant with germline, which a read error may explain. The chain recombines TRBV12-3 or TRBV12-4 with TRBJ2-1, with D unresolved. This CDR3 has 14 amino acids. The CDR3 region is CASSLVGDYNEHFF. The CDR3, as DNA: TGTGCCAGCAGTTTAGTTGGGGATTACAATGAGCATTTCTTC.

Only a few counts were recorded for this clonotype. CDR3 sequence reads: CASSVGRGRDNEQFF. CDR3 DNA: TGTGCCAGCAGCGTAGGTAGGGGCAGAGACAATGAGCAGTTCTTC. The chain uses TRBV9 and TRBJ2-1; a possible D gene is TRBD1 (5 bases). Germline V gene lookup returns CDR1 SGDLS and CDR2 YYNGEE. CDR3 size: 15 residues. V gave up 0 bases and J gave up 5 bases, with 12 bases separating them.

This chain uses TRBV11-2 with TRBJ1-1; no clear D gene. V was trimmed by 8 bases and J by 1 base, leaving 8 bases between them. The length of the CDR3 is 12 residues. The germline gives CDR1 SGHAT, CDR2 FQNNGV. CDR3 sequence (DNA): TGTGCCAGCGGCTCGAGGAACACTGAAGCTTTCTTT. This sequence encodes CASGSRNTEAFF.

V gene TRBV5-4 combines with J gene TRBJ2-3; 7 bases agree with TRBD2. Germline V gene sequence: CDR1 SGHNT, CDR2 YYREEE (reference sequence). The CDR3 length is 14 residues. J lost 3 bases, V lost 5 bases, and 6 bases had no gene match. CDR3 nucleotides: TGTGCCAGCAGTCTGGCGCGGGGGACAGATACGCAGTATTTT. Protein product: CASSLARGTDTQYF. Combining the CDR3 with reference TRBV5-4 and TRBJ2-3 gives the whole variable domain ETGVTQSPTHLIKTRGQQVTLRCSSQSGHNTVSWYQQALGQGPQFIFQYYREEENGRGNFPPRFSGLQFPNYSSELNVNALELDDSALYLCASSLARGTDTQYFGPGTRLTVL.